This T cell receptor beta chain was captured in a study of T cells after yellow fever vaccination. This clonotype was seen many times. A universal primer site and UMIs were added as TCR cDNA was made by 5'RACE template switching. TCRdb fed the 5' RACE reads into MiXCR, producing one record per CDR3 protein. The sample has approximately 27,000 distinct CDR3 sequences, 5.5% seen once; the top ten hold approximately 12%. General study findings and limits: Most primary-vaccination clones reappeared after the booster (about 95% CD4, roughly 88% CD8).

The CDR3 spans 12 residues. Germline V gene data show CDR1 as SQVTM and CDR2 as ANQGSEA. V shed 7 bases and J 4 bases; nucleotides not matched to a gene: 5. The source of this sequence is a man aged 25 to 45 who received the YFV17D yellow fever vaccine. The sample here was PBMCs, either bulk or a sorted T-cell subset (CD4+, CD8+, memory, or dextramer-sorted; not recorded which), taken 15 days after the yellow fever booster vaccination. The chain employs TRBV29-1 and TRBJ2-7; 9 positions match TRBD2. The CDR3 DNA reads as TGCAGCGCGGTAGCGGGAGAATACGAGCAGTACTTC. It translates to CSAVAGEYEQYF.